This T cell receptor beta chain was retrieved from a study of T cell repertoires in cytomegalovirus infection (dated 2019 in TCRdb). About the full investigation: The HLA type of each donor mattered for the analysis, because public TCR beta signatures pointed to carriage of CMV infection along with the matching HLA type.

The paper's findings and limits, for the study overall: The ex vivo response was dominated by HLA-C-restricted CMV-specific TCR beta clonotypes, and the single most frequent clonotype in two of eight donors was supplied by these HLA-C-restricted clonotypes. In both this cohort and an independent roughly 360-donor cohort, the cumulative frequency of public TCR beta family members distinguished carriers of CMV infection plus the relevant HLA type.

Sequencing was performed on an Illumina HiSeq 1500. Through fastp at Q25 and MiXCR, TCRdb rebuilt clones from the public reads, retaining in-frame beta chains. Each entry is one CDR3 protein sequence, shown with its most common DNA and genes. Present in this sample are over 300,000 distinct CDR3 sequences, over 7.5% of which were seen just once. Approximately 4.7% of the sample is in the top ten clones. The CDR3 covers 17 residues, taking in both the cysteine and the phenylalanine. The entry retains the CDR3 DNA only, 51 bases that are in frame from base 1. Via the germline V gene, CDR1 is MRHNA and CDR2 SNTAGT. To note about this clonotype: No cognate antigen has been identified for it. Given a much more abundant clone one base away, this may be a read error.

This receptor was obtained from a human donor in good health (CMV status not recorded). Some clones in this sample may be carry-over from other donors' samples. The rearrangement combines TRBV6-4 with TRBJ2-3, with the D gene possibly TRBD1 or TRBD2, each one fitting 5 bases. Sequenced input: PBMCs. The CDR3 protein sequence reads: CASSDSMGRTTTDMQYF. The sequenced DNA is TGTGCCAGCAGTGACTCGATGGGACGGACAACCACAGATATGCAGTATTTT.